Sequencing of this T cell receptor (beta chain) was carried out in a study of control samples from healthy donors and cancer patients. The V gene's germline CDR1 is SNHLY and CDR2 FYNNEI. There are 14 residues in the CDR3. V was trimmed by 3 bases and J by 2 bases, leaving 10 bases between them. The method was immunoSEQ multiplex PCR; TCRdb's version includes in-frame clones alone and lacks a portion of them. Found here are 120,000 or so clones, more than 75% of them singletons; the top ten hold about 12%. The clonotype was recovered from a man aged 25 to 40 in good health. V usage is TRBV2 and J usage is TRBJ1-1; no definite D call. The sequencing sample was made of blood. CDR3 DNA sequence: TGTGCCAGCAGTGATTTGACATCTAACACTGAAGCTTTCTTT. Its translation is CASSDLTSNTEAFF.